Listed here are 15 T cell receptor beta chains from one sample, sequenced in a study of shared T cell receptors in the human thymus. Profiled with immunoSEQ multiplex PCR; TCRdb holds only in-frame clones, not every one. The sample consists of hundreds of thousands of clones, 88% of them appearing once. A further study also used this sample, focusing on human thymus T cells.

The sample consisted of thymocytes. These receptor sequences come from a boy under three years old with a congenital heart defect.

The chain combines TRBV15 with TRBJ2-7, with D maybe TRBD2 (6 bases). The germline V gene encodes CDR1 LNHNV and CDR2 YYDKDF (reference sequence). The CDR3 sequence is 14 residues long. The V and J ends lost 0 bases and 3 bases respectively, with 9 bases between them. CDR3 protein: CATSREDYDYEQYF. The CDR3 bases are TGTGCCACCAGCAGAGAGGACTATGACTACGAGCAGTACTTC.

In this sample, this clone turned up once. The V gene is TRBV2, the J gene TRBJ2-3; TRBD2 might be the D (5 bases). V was cut by 6 bases and J by 6 bases, with 13 bases left in between. CDR1 and CDR2 (germline): SNHLY, FYNNEI. This CDR3 region has 13 residues. The CDR3 spells CASSPSGGDTQYF. For the CDR3, the DNA is TGTGCCAGCAGCCCCTCAGGAGGCGATACGCAGTATTTT. The whole variable domain, remainder taken from reference TRBV2 and TRBJ2-3, is EPEVTQTPSHQVTQMGQEVILRCVPISNHLYFYWYRQILGQKVEFLVSFYNNEISEKSEIFDDQFSVERPDGSNFTLKIRSTKLEDSAMYFCASSPSGGDTQYFGPGTRLTVL.

The V gene is TRBV27, the J gene TRBJ2-7; D gene ambiguous. CDR1 is MNHEY and CDR2 is SMNVEV in the germline V gene (reference sequence). V was cut by 4 bases and J by 0 bases, with 10 bases left in between. The CDR3 is made up of 14 amino acids. The CDR3 region is CASSSLWPSYEQYF. The CDR3 DNA is TGTGCCAGCAGTTCCCTTTGGCCCTCCTACGAGCAGTACTTC.

A remark on this clone: Germline is not matched at one junction end, which may reflect a read error. The CDR3 region is CASSESKRGSTDSQYF. CDR3 DNA: TGCGCCAGCAGTGAGTCGAAACGGGGTAGCACAGATTCGCAGTATTTT. This chain joins TRBV10-1 and TRBJ2-3; maybe TRBD2 (5 bases). Germline V gene lookup returns CDR1 WNHNN and CDR2 SYGVQD (reference sequence). The CDR3 consists of 16 residues.

This sequence joins TRBV28 and TRBJ2-1, with 7 bases matching TRBD2. The V and J ends lost 10 bases and 1 base, in that order; junction bases with no gene match: 22. The CDR3 runs to 19 residues. The germline V gene has CDR1 MDHEN and CDR2 SYDVKM. CDR3 loop: CATDPPLNSGRSSYNEQFF. The CDR3 nucleotides read TGTGCCACCGACCCCCCACTTAATAGCGGGCGATCATCCTACAATGAGCAGTTCTTC.

This chain connects TRBV28 to TRBJ2-1, with TRBD2 as a possible D gene (5 bases). The V end was cut by 4 bases, the J end by 3 bases, with 22 bases between. Germline CDR1 and CDR2: MDHEN and SYDVKM. The CDR3 is 18 residues long. CDR3 region: CASSYGLKLPILYNEQFF. CDR3 DNA: TGTGCCAGCAGTTACGGACTGAAACTTCCTATTCTCTACAATGAGCAGTTCTTC.

This clone was recorded a few times. The V and J genes are TRBV29-1 and TRBJ2-3, with D perhaps matching TRBD1 (6 bases). Per the germline V gene, CDR1 is SQVTM and CDR2 is ANQGSEA. V lost 8 bases and J lost 4, with 16 bases in between. The CDR3 contains 13 residues. The CDR3 coding sequence is TGCAGCCCGAGGTTACAGGGAGCAGATACGCAGTATTTT. Translated: CSPRLQGADTQYF.

The J gene is TRBJ2-6, the V gene TRBV10-3, with D possibly being TRBD2 (6 bases). The germline V gene encodes CDR1 ENHRY and CDR2 SYGVKD. V shed 0 bases and J shed 0 bases, with 15 bases lying between them. The CDR3 runs to 19 residues. This CDR3 is CAISESTPSESSGANVLTF. CDR3 coding DNA: TGTGCCATCAGTGAGTCGACGCCTAGCGAGAGCTCTGGGGCCAACGTCCTGACTTTC.

The chain combines TRBV11-2 with TRBJ2-5, with 14 nucleotides matching TRBD2. The junction had 9 bases not matched to a gene; V was cut back by 6 bases and J by 6 bases. Germline CDR1 is SGHAT and CDR2 is FQNNGV. The CDR3 spans 16 residues. CDR3 sequence (DNA): TGTGCCAGCAGTCAACGACTAGCGGGAGGGCCCAAGACCCAGTACTTC. This gives the protein CASSQRLAGGPKTQYF. Looking up the rest from reference TRBV11-2 and TRBJ2-5 gives the full variable domain: EAGVAQSPRYKIIEKRQSVAFWCNPISGHATLYWYQQILGQGPKLLIQFQNNGVVDDSQLPKDRFSAERLKGVDSTLKIQPAKLEDSAVYLCASSQRLAGGPKTQYFGPGTRLLVL.

In this sample, this clone turned up once. The gene calls are TRBV25-1 and TRBJ2-2; D may be TRBD2 (6 bases). The germline V and J ends were trimmed by 4 bases and 3 bases, with 9 bases remaining between them. The CDR3 runs to 14 residues. Germline V gene lookup returns CDR1 MGHDK and CDR2 SYGVNS. In DNA form, the CDR3 reads TGTGCCAGCAGTGGGGGCGGGGACACCGGGGAGCTGTTTTTT. Translation: CASSGGGDTGELFF.

The genes are TRBV2 and TRBJ2-3, with TRBD2 matching 7 bases. The CDR3 is 15 residues long. V lost 4 bases to trimming and J lost 0 bases; unmatched junction nucleotides: 4. Germline V CDR1 and CDR2: SNHLY, FYNNEI. The CDR3 DNA follows: TGTGCCAGCAGTGGGACTAGACCCAGCACAGATACGCAGTATTTT. This codes for CASSGTRPSTDTQYF.

The rearrangement links TRBV19 to TRBJ2-3, with a possible D match to TRBD1 (6 bases). Trimming removed 5 bases at V and 0 bases at J, with 18 bases between. The CDR3 has 17 amino acids. Germline V gene data show CDR1 as LNHDA and CDR2 as SQIVND (reference sequence). The CDR3 sequence: CASSGGIHRESTDTQYF. The CDR3 bases are TGTGCCAGTAGTGGGGGCATCCACAGGGAGAGCACAGATACGCAGTATTTT. Full variable domain (missing parts from reference TRBV19 and TRBJ2-3): DGGITQSPKYLFRKEGQNVTLSCEQNLNHDAMYWYRQDPGQGLRLIYYSQIVNDFQKGDIAEGYSVSREKKESFPLTVTSAQKNPTAFYLCASSGGIHRESTDTQYFGPGTRLTVL.

This clone was seen just once. This chain links TRBV30 with TRBJ2-1; D is unclear. From germline, CDR1 is GTSNPN and CDR2 SVGIG (reference sequence). There are 12 residues in the CDR3. V dropped 3 bases and J dropped 9 bases, with 12 bases sitting between them. CDR3 bases: TGTGCCTGGAGCGGTAGAGCGAGTGAGCAGTTCTTC. This codes for CAWSGRASEQFF.

The genes are TRBV6-1 and TRBJ2-1; TRBD2 might be the D (6 bases). Germline V gene sequence: CDR1 MNHNS, CDR2 SASEGT. Trimming removed 1 base from V and 7 bases from J, with 20 bases in between. This CDR3 has 17 amino acids. CDR3 amino acids: CASSEGVAGSRGNEQFF. The CDR3, as DNA: TGTGCCAGCAGTGAAGGGGTGGCGGGGTCTAGGGGAAATGAGCAGTTCTTC.

The chain has TRBV7-9 and TRBJ1-2; D not certain. The germline V gene has CDR1 SEHNR and CDR2 FQNEAQ (reference sequence). The V end was cut by 5 bases, the J end by 2 bases, with 15 bases between. This CDR3 spans 15 amino acids. The CDR3 DNA reads TGTGCCAGCAGCCGCGGAGGCGGCACAAACTATGGCTACACCTTC. Protein product: CASSRGGGTNYGYTF.